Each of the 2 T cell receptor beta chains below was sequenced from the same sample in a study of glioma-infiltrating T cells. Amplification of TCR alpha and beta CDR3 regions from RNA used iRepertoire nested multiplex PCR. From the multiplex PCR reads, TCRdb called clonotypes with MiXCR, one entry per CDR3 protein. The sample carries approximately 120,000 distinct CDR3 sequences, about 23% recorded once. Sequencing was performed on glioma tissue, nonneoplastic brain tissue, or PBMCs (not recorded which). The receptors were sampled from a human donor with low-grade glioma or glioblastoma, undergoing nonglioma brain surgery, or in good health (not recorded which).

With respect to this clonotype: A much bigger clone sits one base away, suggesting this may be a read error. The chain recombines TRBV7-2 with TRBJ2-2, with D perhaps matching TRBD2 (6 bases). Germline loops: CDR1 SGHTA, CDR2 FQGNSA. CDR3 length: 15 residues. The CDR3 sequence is CASSLGGRNNGELFF. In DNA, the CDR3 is TGTGCCAGCAGCTTAGGAGGGAGGAACAACGGGGAGCTGTTTTTT. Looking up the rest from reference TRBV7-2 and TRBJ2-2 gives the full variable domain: GAGVSQSPSNKVTEKGKDVELRCDPISGHTALYWYRQSLGQGLEFLIYFQGNSAPDKSGLPSDRFSAERTGGSVSTLTIQRTQQEDSAVYLCASSLGGRNNGELFFGEGSRLTVL.

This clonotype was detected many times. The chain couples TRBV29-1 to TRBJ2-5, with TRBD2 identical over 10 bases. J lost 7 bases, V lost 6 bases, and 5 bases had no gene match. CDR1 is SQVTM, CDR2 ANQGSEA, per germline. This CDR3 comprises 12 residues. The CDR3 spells CSVPSGSVTQYF. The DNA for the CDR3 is TGCAGCGTACCTAGCGGGAGTGTGACCCAGTACTTC.